This record covers a single T cell receptor (beta chain). Only in-frame clones appear in the TCRdb table, and some are missing; sequencing was by immunoSEQ multiplex PCR. The table has nearly 80,000 clones, about nine tenths seen once; the top ten hold about 0.35%. CDR3 size: 14 residues. V was pared by 3 bases and J by 0 bases, with 8 bases between. The germline V gene encodes CDR1 ENHRY and CDR2 SYGVKD. The sample is drawn from a study of technical replicates of blood from several donors. Sequenced material: T cells isolated from PBMCs. The receptor comes from a human donor in good health. The chain employs TRBV10-3 and TRBJ1-1, with unresolved D. This chain's CDR3 is CAISDFKLNTEAFF. DNA for the CDR3: TGTGCCATCAGTGATTTTAAGCTGAACACTGAAGCTTTCTTT.